The 20 T cell receptor beta chains reported below all come from one sample, sequenced in a study of cytomegalovirus exposure and HLA in healthy donors. PCR used 60 Vbeta primers and 13 Jbeta primers. Clones were sequenced by immunoSEQ multiplex PCR, and TCRdb holds only the in-frame ones, with some missing. The sample has more than 150,000 clones, around 80% seen once. Specimen: PBMCs. These TCRs come from a girl aged 10 to 17 in good health and CMV-seropositive.

The chain combines TRBV21-1 with TRBJ1-2; the table's D gene call, TRBD1, was not cross checked with the DNA. TRBV21-1 is a documented pseudogene. The CDR3 runs 15 residues. The CDR3: CASSRDPGGNYGYTF. DNA of the CDR3: TGTGCCAGCAGCAGGGACCCAGGGGGTAACTATGGCTACACCTTC.

This rearrangement joins TRBV19 to TRBJ2-7; TRBD1 matches 7 bases. Looked up from germline, CDR1 is LNHDA and CDR2 is SQIVND (reference sequence). The V gene end was trimmed by 5 bases and the J gene end by 1 base; junction bases not matched to a gene: 8. The CDR3 sequence is 15 residues long. The CDR3 coding sequence is TGTGCCAGTAGTCCCCGGGACAGACCATCCTACGAGCAGTACTTC. Translation gives CASSPRDRPSYEQYF. Drawing the rest from reference TRBV19 and TRBJ2-7, the complete variable domain is DGGITQSPKYLFRKEGQNVTLSCEQNLNHDAMYWYRQDPGQGLRLIYYSQIVNDFQKGDIAEGYSVSREKKESFPLTVTSAQKNPTAFYLCASSPRDRPSYEQYFGPGTRLTVT.

This clone has only a few counts. The rearrangement links TRBV30 to TRBJ2-3, with TRBD2 identical over 10 bases. CDR3 length equals 16 residues. Germline CDR1 reads GTSNPN; CDR2 reads SVGIG (reference sequence). Trimming at V came to 0 bases and at J to 1 base, leaving 4 bases not matched to a gene. The CDR3 DNA is TGTGCCTGGAGTGTACAAAGCGGGGGGGGCACAGATACGCAGTATTTT. Protein sequence: CAWSVQSGGGTDTQYF.

Written as DNA, the CDR3 is TGTGCCAGCGGCCCGGGGAGTAACTATGGCTACACCTTC. This codes for CASGPGSNYGYTF. V is TRBV4-2 and J is TRBJ1-2; D is unclear. The germline gives CDR1 LGHNA, CDR2 YNFKEQ. V lost 8 bases and J lost 1, with 11 bases in between. CDR3 size: 13 residues.

The rearrangement uses TRBV7-9 and TRBJ1-2; D is unresolved. V dropped 4 bases and J dropped 4 bases, with 10 bases sitting between them. This CDR3 is built from 13 residues. CDR1 SEHNR and CDR2 FQNEAQ come from the germline V gene (reference sequence). The CDR3 coding sequence is TGTGCCAGCAGCTCCACATCCTTCTATGGCTACACCTTC. Translation gives CASSSTSFYGYTF.

The DNA of the CDR3 is TGCAGCGTTGAGGTGTCCGCGGGGGGCTACGAGCAGTACTTC. Protein: CSVEVSAGGYEQYF. The rearrangement links TRBV29-1 to TRBJ2-7, with 8 bases that match TRBD2. This CDR3 is 14 amino acids long. CDR1 is SQVTM, CDR2 ANQGSEA, per germline. Unmatched junction bases numbered 7, after V lost 3 bases and J lost 3 bases.

This clone was seen only a few times. This rearrangement joins TRBV27 to TRBJ1-1, with TRBD1 identical over 7 bases. This CDR3 has 14 residues. Germline V CDR1 and CDR2: MNHEY, SMNVEV (reference sequence). The V segment lost 4 bases and the J segment 1 base; nucleotides outside the gene matches: 3. The CDR3 DNA sequence: TGTGCCAGCAGTTCCCGGGACAGGAACACTGAAGCTTTCTTT. Translation: CASSSRDRNTEAFF.

The chain couples TRBV14 to TRBJ1-1; D is uncertain. V dropped 1 base and J dropped 0 bases, with 18 bases sitting between them. Germline CDR1 reads SGHDN; CDR2 reads FVKESK. CDR3 size: 18 residues. CDR3 region: CASSQVTGEPPLNTEAFF. In DNA form, the CDR3 reads TGTGCCAGCAGCCAAGTCACCGGGGAGCCACCCCTGAACACTGAAGCTTTCTTT.

This chain links TRBV6-5 with TRBJ2-7; 8 bases line up with TRBD2. The V and J ends lost 4 bases and 5 bases, in that order; junction bases with no gene match: 7. CDR3 size: 14 residues. Per the germline V gene, CDR1 is MNHEY and CDR2 is SVGAGI. The CDR3 DNA follows: TGTGCCAGCAGTTCTCCGGGAGGGCCGGACGAGCAGTACTTC. Amino acid sequence: CASSSPGGPDEQYF.

The V gene is TRBV13, the J gene TRBJ2-1, with D hard to call. There are 15 residues in the CDR3. V was shortened by 1 base and J by 5 bases, with 12 bases between the two germline ends. Germline assignment: CDR1 PRHDT and CDR2 FYEKMQ (reference sequence). CDR3 loop: CASSLEWRDNNEQFF. CDR3 sequence (DNA): TGTGCCAGCAGCTTAGAGTGGCGCGACAACAATGAGCAGTTCTTC.

The gene calls are TRBV5-4 and TRBJ2-1, with 7 bases matching TRBD1. Germline V gene lookup returns CDR1 SGHNT and CDR2 YYREEE (reference sequence). This CDR3 is built from 14 residues. V was pared by 5 bases and J by 6 bases, with 8 bases of the junction left unmatched. In nucleotides, the CDR3 is TGTGCCAGCAGTAATCAACAGGGGAGCAATGAGCAGTTCTTC. Its protein product is CASSNQQGSNEQFF.

The V and J genes are TRBV10-1 and TRBJ2-2; TRBD1 matches at 9 bases. Trimming cost V 6 bases and J 1 base; bases outside gene matches: 6. Germline V gene lookup returns CDR1 WNHNN and CDR2 SYGVQD (reference sequence). The CDR3 has 16 residues. The DNA of the CDR3 is TGCGCCAGCAGCGCCGGACAGGGGTGGAACACCGGGGAGCTGTTTTTT. Its protein product is CASSAGQGWNTGELFF.

The CDR3 DNA follows: TGTGCCAGCAGCCAAGGGAGGCCAGCCTACGAGCAGTACTTC. Translating it yields CASSQGRPAYEQYF. The chain links TRBV14 to TRBJ2-7, with D possibly being TRBD2 (5 bases). Germline V lookup: CDR1 SGHDN, CDR2 FVKESK. The V gene lost 1 base and the J gene lost 2 bases, with 9 bases spanning the gap. CDR3 length: 14 amino acids.

The V and J genes are TRBV5-1 and TRBJ2-5; maybe TRBD2 (5 bases). The tail of the sequence fits TRBJ2-7 better, so the J call may be wrong. The CDR3 is 14 residues long. CDR1 and CDR2 from the germline V gene are SGHRS and YFSETQ. The CDR3 loop reads CASSLVAGTYEQYF. CDR3 bases: TGCGCCAGCAGCTTGGTCGCGGGCACCTACGAGCAGTACTTC.

V gene TRBV7-2 combines with J gene TRBJ2-5, with TRBD2 identical over 7 bases. CDR3 length: 15 residues. In germline, CDR1 is SGHTA, CDR2 FQGNSA. J lost 5 bases, V lost 8 bases, and 14 bases had no gene match. CDR3: CASHAGDWEGETQYF. CDR3 DNA sequence: TGTGCCAGCCACGCGGGGGATTGGGAGGGCGAGACCCAGTACTTC. Full variable domain (remainder filled in from reference TRBV7-2 and TRBJ2-5): GAGVSQSPSNKVTEKGKDVELRCDPISGHTALYWYRQSLGQGLEFLIYFQGNSAPDKSGLPSDRFSAERTGGSVSTLTIQRTQQEDSAVYLCASHAGDWEGETQYFGPGTRLLVL.

V gene TRBV27 combines with J gene TRBJ2-3, with TRBD1 matching 9 bases. The ends lost 5 bases at V and 5 bases at J; junction bases unmatched: 11. Germline V gene lookup returns CDR1 MNHEY and CDR2 SMNVEV (reference sequence). The CDR3 is 16 residues long. CDR3 in amino acids: CASSTYRGRLGDTQYF. The CDR3 coding sequence is TGTGCCAGCAGTACTTACAGGGGGCGCTTGGGAGATACGCAGTATTTT.

The chain employs TRBV27 and TRBJ1-1; no clear D gene. Looked up from germline, CDR1 is MNHEY and CDR2 is SMNVEV (reference sequence). Trimming removed 3 bases from V and 1 base from J, with 9 bases in between. This CDR3 has 14 amino acids. CDR3 protein: CASSLRRENTEAFF. In DNA form, the CDR3 reads TGTGCCAGCAGTTTGCGGAGGGAGAACACTGAAGCTTTCTTT.

V usage is TRBV7-3 and J usage is TRBJ2-3; TRBD2 agrees at 13 bases. CDR1 SGHTA and CDR2 FQGTGA come from the germline V gene. CDR3 length equals 16 residues. V trimming: 5 bases; J trimming: 7 bases; junction bases outside the gene matches: 9. CDR3 protein: CASSPQLAGGPNTQYF. As DNA, the CDR3 is TGTGCCAGCAGCCCTCAACTAGCGGGAGGGCCGAATACGCAGTATTTT. The whole variable domain, remainder taken from reference TRBV7-3 and TRBJ2-3, is GAGVSQTPSNKVTEKGKYVELRCDPISGHTALYWYRQSLGQGPEFLIYFQGTGAADDSGLPNDRFFAVRPEGSVSTLKIQRTERGDSAVYLCASSPQLAGGPNTQYFGPGTRLTVL.

This clone showed up just a few times. This rearrangement joins TRBV5-1 to TRBJ1-1; D is possibly TRBD1 (6 bases). This CDR3 has 13 residues. Germline V CDR1 and CDR2: SGHRS, YFSETQ. V gave up 4 bases and J gave up 2 bases, with 9 bases separating them. The CDR3, as DNA: TGCGCCAGCAGCGGGGGACACAACACTGAAGCTTTCTTT. This encodes CASSGGHNTEAFF.

The chain recombines TRBV2 with TRBJ1-5, with D unresolved. Germline CDR1 reads SNHLY; CDR2 reads FYNNEI. Trimming cost V 8 bases and J 3 bases, with 11 bases left between them. CDR3 size: 13 residues. The CDR3 loop is CASSTIPNQPQHF. CDR3 coding DNA: TGTGCCAGCTCCACTATTCCCAATCAGCCCCAGCATTTT.